Listed here are 14 T cell receptor beta chains from one sample, sequenced in a study of blood T cell repertoires in COVID-19. Libraries were prepared by immunoSEQ multiplex PCR; TCRdb keeps only in-frame clonotypes and omits some of them. In the table there are fewer than 600,000 clones, roughly 90% of which are singletons. Sequencing was carried out using PBMCs or T cells enriched from blood (not recorded which). All receptors come from a woman aged 40-49 years who had recovered from COVID-19.

A word on this clone: The sample carries other DNA sequences with the same CDR3. The CDR3, as DNA: TGTGCCAGCAGTCAAACTAGCGGCTACAATGAGCAGTTCTTC. This encodes CASSQTSGYNEQFF. This chain uses TRBV27 with TRBJ2-1; 8 nucleotides agree with TRBD2. The germline V gene encodes CDR1 MNHEY and CDR2 SMNVEV (reference sequence). The length of the CDR3 is 14 residues. Trimming cost V 5 bases and J 3 bases; bases outside gene matches: 3.

The rearrangement links TRBV6-6 to TRBJ1-1; D not certain. Trimming shortened V by 2 bases and J by 2 bases, and 6 bases separated the two germline ends. CDR1 is MNHNY, CDR2 SVGAGI, per germline (reference sequence). The CDR3 has 13 residues. DNA for the CDR3: TGTGCCAGCAGTTACAATCAAAACACTGAAGCTTTCTTT. Encoded protein: CASSYNQNTEAFF.

V gene TRBV7-9 combines with J gene TRBJ1-1; 7 bases align to TRBD1. The CDR3 covers 16 residues. With 4 bases clipped from V and 5 bases from J, the junction kept 13 bases outside the gene matches. Germline CDR1 reads SEHNR; CDR2 reads FQNEAQ (reference sequence). The CDR3 bases are TGTGCCAGCAGCTCCACTGACAGGGCGTGGGTAACTGAAGCTTTCTTT. This translates into CASSSTDRAWVTEAFF.

This clone has more than one count but fewer than ten. The J gene is TRBJ1-2, the V gene TRBV7-9; D is perhaps TRBD1 (6 bases). Germline CDR1 and CDR2: SEHNR and FQNEAQ (reference sequence). The CDR3 has 14 residues. V lost 2 bases and J 6 bases, leaving 13 bases between the germline ends. CDR3 nucleotides: TGTGCCAGCAGCTTAAGCAGGGGATGGGATGGCTACACCTTC. This translates into CASSLSRGWDGYTF.

The genes are TRBV7-2 and TRBJ1-1, with no clear D. The germline V and J ends were trimmed by 5 bases and 3 bases, with 10 bases remaining between them. Germline assignment: CDR1 SGHTA and CDR2 FQGNSA. The CDR3 has 13 amino acids. CDR3 DNA: TGTGCCAGCAGCACCCAGCAGGACACTGAAGCTTTCTTT. Protein product: CASSTQQDTEAFF.

This chain uses TRBV19 with TRBJ1-1; D possibly corresponds to TRBD1 (5 bases). Trimming stripped 8 bases from V and 4 bases from J, with 14 bases between. The V gene's germline CDR1 is LNHDA and CDR2 SQIVND (reference sequence). This CDR3 has 13 amino acids. This chain's CDR3 is CASLIAQGTEAFF. CDR3 nucleotide sequence: TGTGCCAGTCTAATAGCCCAGGGCACTGAAGCTTTCTTT.

CDR3 sequence reads: CAWKRGYEQYF. The CDR3 DNA is TGTGCCTGGAAGCGTGGCTACGAGCAGTACTTC. This chain connects TRBV30 to TRBJ2-7, with D unresolved. CDR1 is GTSNPN, CDR2 SVGIG, per germline (reference sequence). CDR3 length equals 11 residues. V was cut by 4 bases and J by 3 bases, with 7 bases left in between.

The genes are TRBV25-1 and TRBJ1-2, with D uncertain. The CDR3 extends over 15 amino acids. Germline assignment: CDR1 MGHDK and CDR2 SYGVNS. V dropped 0 bases and J dropped 2 bases, with 10 bases sitting between them. In nucleotides, the CDR3 is TGTGCCAGCAGTGAATATATAGTGGGCAACTATGGCTACACCTTC. This encodes CASSEYIVGNYGYTF.

The chain joins TRBV28 to TRBJ2-7; D possibly corresponds to TRBD2 (6 bases). The ends were cut back, 6 bases at V and 5 bases at J, with 17 bases in the middle. Germline CDR1 MDHEN, CDR2 SYDVKM. The CDR3 consists of 14 residues. CDR3: CASRELAGAHEQYF. The DNA of the CDR3 is TGTGCCAGCAGAGAACTAGCCGGGGCGCACGAGCAGTACTTC.

This chain links TRBV10-3 with TRBJ1-2; 11 bases fit TRBD1. This CDR3 is built from 13 residues. Germline loops: CDR1 ENHRY, CDR2 SYGVKD. The junction had 0 bases not matched to a gene; V was cut back by 6 bases and J by 3 bases. The CDR3 loop reads CAIRGQGDYGYTF. Written as DNA, the CDR3 is TGTGCCATCAGGGGACAGGGGGACTATGGCTACACCTTC.

The CDR3 loop is CASSLISGRAYEQYF. CDR3 nucleotide sequence: TGTGCCAGCAGCTTAATCAGCGGGAGGGCCTACGAGCAGTACTTC. The chain carries TRBV7-9 and TRBJ2-7, with 10 bases fitting TRBD2. V was clipped by 2 bases and J by 2 bases; unmatched bases: 3. The germline gives CDR1 SEHNR, CDR2 FQNEAQ (reference sequence). The CDR3 covers 15 residues.

The chain links TRBV7-2 to TRBJ1-5; D is perhaps TRBD1 (5 bases). This CDR3 comprises 14 residues. V was trimmed by 4 bases and J by 4 bases, leaving 11 bases between them. Germline CDR1 and CDR2: SGHTA and FQGNSA. The CDR3 region is CASSSLGGNQPQHF. Written as DNA, the CDR3 is TGTGCCAGCAGCTCGCTGGGGGGGAATCAGCCCCAGCATTTT.

The rearrangement links TRBV19 to TRBJ2-7, with unresolved D. The CDR3 contains 16 residues. The V gene's germline CDR1 is LNHDA and CDR2 SQIVND (reference sequence). Trimming cost V 4 bases and J 0 bases, with 16 bases left between them. As DNA, the CDR3 is TGTGCCAGTAGTAACGAAATCAGAGGCCTCTCCTACGAGCAGTACTTC. Residues: CASSNEIRGLSYEQYF.

This CDR3 reads CASSDSGLAGDWSDTQYF. The DNA for the CDR3 is TGCGCCAGCAGTGATAGTGGGCTAGCGGGAGATTGGTCAGATACGCAGTATTTT. V gene TRBV10-1 combines with J gene TRBJ2-3; 10 bases are a match to TRBD2. Germline CDR1 reads WNHNN; CDR2 reads SYGVQD (reference sequence). Trimming cost V 3 bases and J 4 bases; bases outside gene matches: 13. The CDR3 is made up of 18 amino acids.